This entry describes one T cell receptor (beta chain). Its antigen is unknown. Sequencing used immunoSEQ multiplex PCR; TCRdb keeps in-frame clones, though not all of them. The repertoire holds 150,000 to 180,000 clones, roughly 86% seen once, with roughly 1.9% in the top ten. The sample is drawn from a study of cytomegalovirus exposure and HLA in healthy donors. Regarding the study as a whole: Reportedly, diagnosis of cytomegalovirus status by the classifier showed high specificity and sensitivity.

The CDR3 runs to 14 residues. Germline CDR1 is SQVTM and CDR2 is ANQGSEA. V dropped 4 bases and J dropped 4; count of bases not matched to a gene: 6. What was sequenced was PBMCs. The gene calls are TRBV29-1 and TRBJ1-2; the match to TRBD1 covers 10 bases. This TCR came from a human donor in good health. DNA of the CDR3: TGCAGCGTTGCCGGGACAGGGGAGGGCTATGGCTACACCTTC. Its translation: CSVAGTGEGYGYTF.